This record covers a single TCR beta chain. V shed 10 bases, J shed 1 base, and the junction held 4 bases outside the gene matches. The CDR3 length is 13 residues. The V gene's germline CDR1 is ENHRY and CDR2 SYGVKD. The repertoire was sequenced with immunoSEQ multiplex PCR; TCRdb's copy has only in-frame clones and lacks some. The repertoire includes some 240,000 clones, about 90% of them detected once, and 7.2% sits in the top ten. These data belong to a study of blood T cell repertoires in COVID-19. Study context: T cells, B-cell-depleted T cells, or PBMCs provided the cDNA or gDNA that served as material.

This clonotype originated in a man in his fifties or sixties who had recovered from COVID-19. The chain combines TRBV10-3 with TRBJ1-1; the match to TRBD1 covers 9 bases. The sample comprised peripheral blood. Written as DNA, the CDR3 is TGTGCCACCGGGACAGGGAGGAACACTGAAGCTTTCTTT. It translates to CATGTGRNTEAFF.